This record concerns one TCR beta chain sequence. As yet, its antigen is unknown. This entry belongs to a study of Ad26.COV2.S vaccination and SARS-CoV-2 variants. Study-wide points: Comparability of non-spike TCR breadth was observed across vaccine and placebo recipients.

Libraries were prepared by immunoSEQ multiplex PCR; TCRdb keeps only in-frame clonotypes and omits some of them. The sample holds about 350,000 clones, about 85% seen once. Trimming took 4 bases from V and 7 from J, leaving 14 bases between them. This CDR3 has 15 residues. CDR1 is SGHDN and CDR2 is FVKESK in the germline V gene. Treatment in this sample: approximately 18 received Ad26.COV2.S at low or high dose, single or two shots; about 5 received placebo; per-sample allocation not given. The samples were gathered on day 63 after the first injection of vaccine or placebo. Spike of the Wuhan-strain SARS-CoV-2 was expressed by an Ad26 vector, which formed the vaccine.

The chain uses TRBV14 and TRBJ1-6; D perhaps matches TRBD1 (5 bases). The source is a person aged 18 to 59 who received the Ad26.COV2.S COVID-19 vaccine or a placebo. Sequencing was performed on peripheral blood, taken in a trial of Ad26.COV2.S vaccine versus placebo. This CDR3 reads CASSPLTARNSPLHF. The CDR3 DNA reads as TGTGCCAGCAGCCCATTGACAGCGCGCAATTCACCCCTCCACTTT.